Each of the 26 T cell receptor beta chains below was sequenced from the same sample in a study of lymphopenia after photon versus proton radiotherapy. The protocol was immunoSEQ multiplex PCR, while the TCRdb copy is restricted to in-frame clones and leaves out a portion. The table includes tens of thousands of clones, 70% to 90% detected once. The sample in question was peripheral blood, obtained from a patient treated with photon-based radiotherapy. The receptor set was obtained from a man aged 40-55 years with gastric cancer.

CDR3 in amino acids: CASSSGTRSREQYF. The CDR3 nucleotides are TGTGCCAGCAGCTCCGGGACTAGGTCGAGGGAGCAGTACTTC. The rearrangement links TRBV7-9 to TRBJ2-7; 8 bases are a match to TRBD2. J gave up 7 bases and V 4 bases, and 9 bases lay outside the gene matches. The CDR3 contains 14 residues. Germline V gives CDR1 SEHNR, CDR2 FQNEAQ (reference sequence).

DNA for the CDR3: TGCAGTGCTAGACTCCGCGCTGAGCAGTTCTTC. It encodes CSARLRAEQFF. The gene calls are TRBV20-1 and TRBJ2-1, with D uncertain. The V end lost 2 bases, the J end lost 9 bases, and 8 bases lay between the germline ends. The CDR3 has 11 amino acids. The germline gives CDR1 DFQATT, CDR2 SNEGSKA (reference sequence).

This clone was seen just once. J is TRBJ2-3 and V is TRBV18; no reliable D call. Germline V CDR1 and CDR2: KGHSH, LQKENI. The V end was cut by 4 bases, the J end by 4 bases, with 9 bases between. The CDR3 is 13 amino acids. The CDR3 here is CASSQVSPDTQYF. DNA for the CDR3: TGTGCCAGCTCACAAGTCTCGCCAGATACGCAGTATTTT. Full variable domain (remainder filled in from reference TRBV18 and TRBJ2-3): NAGVMQNPRHLVRRRGQEARLRCSPMKGHSHVYWYRQLPEEGLKFMVYLQKENIIDESGMPKERFSAEFPKEGPSILRIQQVVRGDSAAYFCASSQVSPDTQYFGPGTRLTVL.

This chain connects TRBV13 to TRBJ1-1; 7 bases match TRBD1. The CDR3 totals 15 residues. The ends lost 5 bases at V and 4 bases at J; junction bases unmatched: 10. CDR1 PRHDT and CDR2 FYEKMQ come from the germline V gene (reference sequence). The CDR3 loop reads CASSTRQGLSTEAFF. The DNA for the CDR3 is TGTGCCAGCAGCACCCGACAGGGACTCAGCACTGAAGCTTTCTTT.

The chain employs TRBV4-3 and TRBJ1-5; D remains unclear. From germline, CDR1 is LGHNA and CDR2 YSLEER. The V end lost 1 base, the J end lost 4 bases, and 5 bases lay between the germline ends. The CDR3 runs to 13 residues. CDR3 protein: CASSQVGNQPQHF. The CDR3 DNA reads TGCGCCAGCAGCCAAGTGGGTAATCAGCCCCAGCATTTT.

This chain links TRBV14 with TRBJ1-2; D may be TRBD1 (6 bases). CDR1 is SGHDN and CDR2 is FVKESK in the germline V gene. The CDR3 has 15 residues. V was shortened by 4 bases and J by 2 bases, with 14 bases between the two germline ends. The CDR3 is CASSPLGTHNYGYTF. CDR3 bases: TGTGCCAGCAGCCCCCTCGGGACACACAACTATGGCTACACCTTC.

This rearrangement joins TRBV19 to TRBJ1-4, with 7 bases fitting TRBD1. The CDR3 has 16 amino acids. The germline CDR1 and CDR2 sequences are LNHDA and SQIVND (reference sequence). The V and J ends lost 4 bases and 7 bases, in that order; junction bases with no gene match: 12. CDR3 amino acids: CASSTPGQGVSEKLFF. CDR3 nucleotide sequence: TGTGCCAGTAGTACCCCTGGGCAGGGGGTGTCTGAAAAACTGTTTTTT.

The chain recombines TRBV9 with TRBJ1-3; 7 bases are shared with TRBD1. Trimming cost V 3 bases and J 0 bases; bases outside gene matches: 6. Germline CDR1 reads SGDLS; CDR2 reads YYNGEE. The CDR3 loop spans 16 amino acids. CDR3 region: CASSDRQGYSGNTIYF. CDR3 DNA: TGTGCCAGCAGCGACCGACAGGGCTACTCTGGAAACACCATATATTTT.

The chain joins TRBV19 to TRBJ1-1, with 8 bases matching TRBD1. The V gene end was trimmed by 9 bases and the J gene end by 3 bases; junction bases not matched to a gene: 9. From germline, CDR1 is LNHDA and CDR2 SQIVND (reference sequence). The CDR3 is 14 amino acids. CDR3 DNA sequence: TGTGCCAGCTACCCGGGACAGGAGTACACTGAAGCTTTCTTT. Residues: CASYPGQEYTEAFF.

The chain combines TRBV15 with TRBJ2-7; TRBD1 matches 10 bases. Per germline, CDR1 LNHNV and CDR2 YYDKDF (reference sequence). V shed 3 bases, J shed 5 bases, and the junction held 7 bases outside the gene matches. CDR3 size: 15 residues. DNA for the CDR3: TGTGCCACCAGCAGGGGGTCCGGGACAGGGGACGAGCAGTACTTC. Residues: CATSRGSGTGDEQYF.

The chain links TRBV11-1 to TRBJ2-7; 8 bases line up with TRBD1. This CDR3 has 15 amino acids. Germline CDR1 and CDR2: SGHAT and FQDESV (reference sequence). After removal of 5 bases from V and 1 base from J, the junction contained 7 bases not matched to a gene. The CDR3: CASSPRTGHSYEQYF. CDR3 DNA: TGTGCCAGCAGCCCCCGGACAGGGCATTCCTACGAGCAGTACTTC.

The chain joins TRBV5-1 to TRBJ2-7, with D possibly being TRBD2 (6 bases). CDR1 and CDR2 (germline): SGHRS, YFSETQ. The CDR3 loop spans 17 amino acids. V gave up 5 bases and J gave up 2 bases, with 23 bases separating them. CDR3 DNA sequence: TGCGCCAGCAGAGTTACCCCCTGGGCGGGGAGTCCCTACGAGCAGTACTTC. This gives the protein CASRVTPWAGSPYEQYF.

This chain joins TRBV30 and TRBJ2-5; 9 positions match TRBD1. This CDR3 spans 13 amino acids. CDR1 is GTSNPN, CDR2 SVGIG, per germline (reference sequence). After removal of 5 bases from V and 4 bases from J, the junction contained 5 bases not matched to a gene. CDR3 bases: TGTGCCTGGTCGGGACAGGGCATAGAGACCCAGTACTTC. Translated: CAWSGQGIETQYF.

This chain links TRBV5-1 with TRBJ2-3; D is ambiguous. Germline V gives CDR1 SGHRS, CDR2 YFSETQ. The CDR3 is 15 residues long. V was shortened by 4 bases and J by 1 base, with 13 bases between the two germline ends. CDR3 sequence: CASSDRHLGTDTQYF. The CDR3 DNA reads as TGCGCCAGCAGCGATCGCCACCTGGGCACAGATACGCAGTATTTT.

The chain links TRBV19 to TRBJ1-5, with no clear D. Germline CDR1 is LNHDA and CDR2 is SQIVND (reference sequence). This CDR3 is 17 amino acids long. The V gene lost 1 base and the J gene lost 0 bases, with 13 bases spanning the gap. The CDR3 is CASSIVGLAFSNQPQHF. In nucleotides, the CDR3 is TGTGCCAGTAGTATAGTGGGTCTAGCATTTAGCAATCAGCCCCAGCATTTT.

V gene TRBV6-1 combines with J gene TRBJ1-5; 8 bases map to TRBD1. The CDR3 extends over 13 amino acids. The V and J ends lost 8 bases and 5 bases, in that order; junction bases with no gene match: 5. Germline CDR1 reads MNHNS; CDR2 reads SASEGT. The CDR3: CASYDRGDQPQHF. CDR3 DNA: TGTGCCAGCTACGACAGGGGTGATCAGCCCCAGCATTTT.

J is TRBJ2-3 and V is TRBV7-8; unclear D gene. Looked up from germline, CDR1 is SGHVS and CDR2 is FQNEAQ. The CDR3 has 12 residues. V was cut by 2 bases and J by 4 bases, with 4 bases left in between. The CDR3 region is CASSLPPDTQYF. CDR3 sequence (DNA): TGTGCCAGCAGCTTACCCCCAGATACGCAGTATTTT.

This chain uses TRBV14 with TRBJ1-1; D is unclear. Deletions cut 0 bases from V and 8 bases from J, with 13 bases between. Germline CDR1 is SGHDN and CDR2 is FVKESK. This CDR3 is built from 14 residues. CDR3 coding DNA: TGTGCCAGCAGCCAAGATTCGGTGCAGTTCGAAGCTTTCTTT. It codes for CASSQDSVQFEAFF.

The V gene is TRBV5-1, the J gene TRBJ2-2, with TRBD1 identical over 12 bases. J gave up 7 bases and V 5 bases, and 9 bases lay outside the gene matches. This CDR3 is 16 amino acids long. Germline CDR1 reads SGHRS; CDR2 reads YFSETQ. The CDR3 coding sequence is TGCGCCAGCAGACAGGGACAGGGGGCCCGCGGCGGGGAGCTGTTTTTT. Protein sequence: CASRQGQGARGGELFF.

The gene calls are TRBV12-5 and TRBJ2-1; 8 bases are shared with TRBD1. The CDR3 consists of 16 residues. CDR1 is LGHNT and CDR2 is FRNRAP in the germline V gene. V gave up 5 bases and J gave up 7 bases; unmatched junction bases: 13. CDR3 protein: CASGATGAFGWNEQFF. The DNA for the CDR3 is TGTGCTAGTGGTGCGACAGGGGCCTTTGGATGGAATGAGCAGTTCTTC. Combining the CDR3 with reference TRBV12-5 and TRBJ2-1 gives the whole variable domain DARVTQTPRHKVTEMGQEVTMRCQPILGHNTVFWYRQTMMQGLELLAYFRNRAPLDDSGMPKDRFSAEMPDATLATLKIQPSEPRDSAVYFCASGATGAFGWNEQFFGPGTRLTVL.

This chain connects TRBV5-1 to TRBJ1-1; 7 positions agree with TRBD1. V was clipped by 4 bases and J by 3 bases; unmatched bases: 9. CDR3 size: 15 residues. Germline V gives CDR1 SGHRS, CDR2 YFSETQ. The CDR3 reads CASSPVGTADTEAFF. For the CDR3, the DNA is TGCGCCAGCAGCCCGGTAGGGACAGCAGACACTGAAGCTTTCTTT.

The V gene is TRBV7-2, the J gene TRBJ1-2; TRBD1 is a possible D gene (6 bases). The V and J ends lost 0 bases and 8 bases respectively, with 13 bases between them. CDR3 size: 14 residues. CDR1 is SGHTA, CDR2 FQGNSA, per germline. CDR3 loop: CASSLAWRGGGYTF. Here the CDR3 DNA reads TGTGCCAGCAGCTTAGCGTGGAGGGGGGGCGGCTACACCTTC. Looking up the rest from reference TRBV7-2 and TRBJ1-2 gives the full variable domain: GAGVSQSPSNKVTEKGKDVELRCDPISGHTALYWYRQSLGQGLEFLIYFQGNSAPDKSGLPSDRFSAERTGGSVSTLTIQRTQQEDSAVYLCASSLAWRGGGYTFGSGTRLTVV.

The CDR3 loop is CAWSATGDQPQHF. In DNA, the CDR3 is TGTGCCTGGAGTGCGACAGGGGATCAGCCCCAGCATTTT. The chain employs TRBV30 and TRBJ1-5; TRBD1 matches at 8 bases. Germline loops: CDR1 GTSNPN, CDR2 SVGIG (reference sequence). This CDR3 region has 13 residues. V shed 1 base and J 5 bases; nucleotides not matched to a gene: 1.

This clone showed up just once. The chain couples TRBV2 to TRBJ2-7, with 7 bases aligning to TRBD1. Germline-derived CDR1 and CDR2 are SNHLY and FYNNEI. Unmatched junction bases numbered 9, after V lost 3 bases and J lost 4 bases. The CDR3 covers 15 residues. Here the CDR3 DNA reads TGTGCCAGCAGTGAGCTACCGGGACAGTATTACGAGCAGTACTTC. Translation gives CASSELPGQYYEQYF.

The CDR3 here is CASSEADRDVSPLHF. The DNA for the CDR3 is TGTGCCAGCAGTGAAGCGGACAGGGACGTATCACCCCTCCACTTT. This chain links TRBV2 with TRBJ1-6; 8 nucleotides agree with TRBD1. Germline lookup yields CDR1 SNHLY and CDR2 FYNNEI. Unmatched junction bases numbered 5, after V lost 0 bases and J lost 10 bases. The length of the CDR3 is 15 residues.

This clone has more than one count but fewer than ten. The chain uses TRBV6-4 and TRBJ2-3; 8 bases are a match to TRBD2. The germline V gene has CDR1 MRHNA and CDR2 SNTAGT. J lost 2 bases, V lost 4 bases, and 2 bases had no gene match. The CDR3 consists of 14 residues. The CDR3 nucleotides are TGTGCCAGCAGTGCGGGGGGGCCCACAGATACGCAGTATTTT. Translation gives CASSAGGPTDTQYF.